This TCR beta chain appears in the sequencing data of a study of blood T cell repertoires in COVID-19. TCRdb's copy holds only in-frame clones and misses some; the assay was immunoSEQ multiplex PCR. The table has roughly 230,000 clones, approximately 88% seen once. The sequence came from a man aged 35-49 years with acute or convalescent COVID-19. The sequenced sample consisted of peripheral blood.

The CDR3 bases are TGTGCTAGTGGTTCACAGGGAGATGGTAGGCACTACGAGCAGTACTTC. Translated, it gives CASGSQGDGRHYEQYF. The rearrangement joins TRBV12-5 to TRBJ2-7, with D perhaps matching TRBD1 (6 bases). The CDR3 totals 16 residues. The germline V gene has CDR1 LGHNT and CDR2 FRNRAP. V was clipped by 4 bases and J by 3 bases, with 19 bases between them.